Below, 21 T cell receptor beta chains from the same sample are listed, as sequenced in a study of blood T cell repertoires in COVID-19. This table comes from immunoSEQ multiplex PCR, and its TCRdb copy is limited to in-frame clones, with some not included. The data show around 230,000 clones, approximately 86% seen once. What was sequenced was PBMCs or T cells enriched from blood (not recorded which). These TCRs come from a man aged 18-30 years with acute COVID-19.

The chain employs TRBV11-2 and TRBJ2-5; D is possibly TRBD2 (5 bases). The V gene's germline CDR1 is SGHAT and CDR2 FQNNGV. V was shortened by 6 bases and J by 2 bases, with 19 bases between the two germline ends. The CDR3 has 16 residues. CDR3 amino acids: CASRSPGRRKQETQYF. CDR3 bases: TGTGCCAGCAGGTCCCCAGGAAGGAGGAAGCAAGAGACCCAGTACTTC.

J is TRBJ1-5 and V is TRBV19, with 8 bases that match TRBD1. With 7 bases clipped from V and 7 bases from J, the junction kept 9 bases outside the gene matches. The CDR3 has 14 amino acids. Germline lookup yields CDR1 LNHDA and CDR2 SQIVND (reference sequence). This CDR3 reads CASTDRGYLQPQHF. The CDR3 coding sequence is TGTGCCAGTACCGACAGGGGTTATTTGCAGCCCCAGCATTTT.

This chain links TRBV4-1 with TRBJ1-6; D unresolved. Trimming took off 4 bases at V and 7 bases at J, with 11 bases between the two ends. This CDR3 comprises 14 residues. CDR1 is MGHRA, CDR2 YSYEKL, per germline. The CDR3 DNA sequence: TGCGCCAGCAGCCCCCAGGTATTGAATTCACCCCTCCACTTT. It codes for CASSPQVLNSPLHF.

The chain combines TRBV7-3 with TRBJ2-3; the match to TRBD1 covers 9 bases. Germline loops: CDR1 SGHTA, CDR2 FQGTGA. V trimming: 0 bases; J trimming: 8 bases; junction bases outside the gene matches: 6. The CDR3 extends over 15 amino acids. The CDR3 coding sequence is TGTGCCAGCAGCTTAACGGGGGACAGGGAGCGTACGCAGTATTTT. Residues: CASSLTGDRERTQYF.

This clone has only a few counts. V and J are TRBV10-2 and TRBJ2-3; 8 bases are a match to TRBD2. This CDR3 spans 16 amino acids. In germline, CDR1 is WSHSY, CDR2 SAAADI. The V segment lost 3 bases and the J segment 4 bases; nucleotides outside the gene matches: 9. The CDR3 coding sequence is TGCGCCAGCAGTGACTCTGGCGGGGGGAAGTCAGATACGCAGTATTTT. This encodes CASSDSGGGKSDTQYF.

This clone was recorded once. The chain links TRBV12-3 or TRBV12-4 to TRBJ2-5; 7 bases are a match to TRBD2. J gave up 4 bases and V 6 bases, and 5 bases lay outside the gene matches. CDR3 length: 13 amino acids. The CDR3 DNA reads TGTGCCAGCAGGTCTGGGGGGGGAGAGACCCAGTACTTC. Protein sequence: CASRSGGGETQYF.

The CDR3 nucleotides are TGTGCCAGCAGCTTAGACCGTAGTCGCGAGCAGTACTTC. Translated: CASSLDRSREQYF. The chain uses TRBV11-3 and TRBJ2-7; D remains ambiguous. The V end lost 0 bases, the J end lost 6 bases, and 9 bases lay between the germline ends. The CDR3 has 13 residues. CDR1 and CDR2 (germline): SGHNT, YENEEA.

The rearrangement joins TRBV7-8 to TRBJ1-2; no firm D call. CDR3 length equals 12 residues. Trimming took off 5 bases at V and 6 bases at J, with 10 bases between the two ends. The germline V gene encodes CDR1 SGHVS and CDR2 FQNEAQ. The DNA for the CDR3 is TGTGCCAGCAGCCTCGGTCCCGATGGCTACACCTTC. It codes for CASSLGPDGYTF.

CDR3 bases: TGCGCCAGCAGCCAGGGACTAGCTGTCACCGGGGAGCTGTTTTTT. Encoded protein: CASSQGLAVTGELFF. The chain links TRBV4-1 to TRBJ2-2; 9 nucleotides match TRBD2. The ends lost 3 bases at V and 4 bases at J; junction bases unmatched: 3. The CDR3 spans 15 residues. CDR1 MGHRA and CDR2 YSYEKL come from the germline V gene.

The chain recombines TRBV5-1 with TRBJ1-1; the D is unclear. This CDR3 is built from 14 residues. V lost 0 bases and J 6 bases, leaving 12 bases between the germline ends. The germline CDR1 and CDR2 sequences are SGHRS and YFSETQ. The CDR3 spells CASSLGEGVAEAFF. The CDR3, as DNA: TGCGCCAGCAGCTTGGGGGAGGGTGTCGCTGAAGCTTTCTTT.

This clone was observed a single time. This chain uses TRBV12-3 or TRBV12-4 with TRBJ2-3, with TRBD2 matching over 7 bases. The CDR3 spans 13 residues. The ends lost 1 base at V and 5 bases at J; junction bases unmatched: 0. CDR3 residues: CASSLGGRDTQYF. CDR3 bases: TGTGCCAGCAGTTTAGGCGGGAGAGATACGCAGTATTTT.

In its sample, this clone was seen once. The rearrangement links TRBV28 to TRBJ2-7; D may be TRBD1 (5 bases). Looked up from germline, CDR1 is MDHEN and CDR2 is SYDVKM. The CDR3 is 14 amino acids. With 6 bases removed from V and 3 bases from J, the gap between germline ends came to 15 bases. The CDR3 DNA sequence: TGTGCCAGCAGGCCCCAGGGTAACGTCTACGAGCAGTACTTC. As protein: CASRPQGNVYEQYF.

This chain links TRBV27 with TRBJ2-2, with TRBD1 matching over 8 bases. From germline, CDR1 is MNHEY and CDR2 SMNVEV (reference sequence). After removal of 1 base from V and 5 bases from J, the junction contained 6 bases not matched to a gene. This CDR3 is built from 16 residues. CDR3 protein: CASSLWFRGRTGELFF. DNA of the CDR3: TGTGCCAGCAGTTTATGGTTCAGGGGGCGTACCGGGGAGCTGTTTTTT.

The chain couples TRBV6-5 to TRBJ2-7; TRBD2 matches 8 bases. V lost 8 bases to trimming and J lost 3 bases; unmatched junction nucleotides: 3. The germline gives CDR1 MNHEY, CDR2 SVGAGI. The CDR3 is 12 amino acids. This CDR3 is CASDLAGYEQYF. The CDR3 nucleotides are TGTGCCAGCGACCTAGCGGGCTACGAGCAGTACTTC.

The V gene is TRBV3-1 (or the pseudogene TRBV3-2), the J gene TRBJ2-7, with D perhaps TRBD2 (7 bases). The CDR3 is 14 residues long. From germline, CDR1 is LGHDT and CDR2 YNNKEL (reference sequence). V was cut by 4 bases and J by 7 bases, with 17 bases left in between. The CDR3 nucleotides are TGTGCCAGCAGCCCAAGGGGGAGGGCTTTAGAGCAGTACTTC. This encodes CASSPRGRALEQYF.

The chain couples TRBV30 to TRBJ2-3, with a possible D match to TRBD2 (6 bases). There are 13 residues in the CDR3. Germline V gene sequence: CDR1 GTSNPN, CDR2 SVGIG (reference sequence). V lost 1 base to trimming and J lost 6 bases, with 11 bases between them. DNA for the CDR3: TGTGCCTGGAGTGGAGGGAGCGGGGATACGCAGTATTTT. The encoded protein is CAWSGGSGDTQYF.

The V and J genes are TRBV25-1 and TRBJ2-5, with D possibly being TRBD2 (6 bases). V was shortened by 5 bases and J by 2 bases, with 18 bases between the two germline ends. Germline CDR1 MGHDK, CDR2 SYGVNS. The CDR3 consists of 16 residues. The DNA of the CDR3 is TGTGCCAGCAGTACAGTGGAGGGAGGCCTACAAGAGACCCAGTACTTC. It translates to CASSTVEGGLQETQYF.

This chain uses TRBV9 with TRBJ2-1, with 11 bases identical to TRBD2. The CDR3 is made up of 18 amino acids. CDR1 and CDR2 (germline): SGDLS, YYNGEE. The V gene end was trimmed by 6 bases and the J gene end by 0 bases; junction bases not matched to a gene: 11. For the CDR3, the DNA is TGTGCCAGCATATCCCTAGCGGGAGGATTGTGCTCCTACAATGAGCAGTTCTTC. Translation gives CASISLAGGLCSYNEQFF.

V usage is TRBV30 and J usage is TRBJ1-1; no clear D gene. CDR3 length: 11 residues. Trimming removed 3 bases from V and 8 bases from J, with 10 bases in between. CDR1 GTSNPN and CDR2 SVGIG come from the germline V gene (reference sequence). The CDR3 is CAWSPPGEAFF. The CDR3 coding sequence is TGTGCCTGGAGCCCCCCGGGGGAAGCTTTCTTT.

V is TRBV4-1 and J is TRBJ2-7, with 8 bases identical to TRBD2. J was trimmed by 7 bases and V by 4 bases; bases with no gene match: 6. CDR1 is MGHRA, CDR2 YSYEKL, per germline. This CDR3 spans 13 amino acids. The DNA for the CDR3 is TGCGCCAGCAGCCGACTAGCGAAGGATGAGCAGTACTTC. Translating gives CASSRLAKDEQYF.

The chain recombines TRBV5-4 with TRBJ2-5, with a tentative D call TRBD1 (6 bases). Trimming took off 4 bases at V and 2 bases at J, with 15 bases between the two ends. Germline V CDR1 and CDR2: SGHNT, YYREEE (reference sequence). This CDR3 spans 15 amino acids. CDR3 loop: CASSHRGRGQETQYF. CDR3 coding DNA: TGTGCCAGCAGCCACCGGGGTAGGGGGCAAGAGACCCAGTACTTC.